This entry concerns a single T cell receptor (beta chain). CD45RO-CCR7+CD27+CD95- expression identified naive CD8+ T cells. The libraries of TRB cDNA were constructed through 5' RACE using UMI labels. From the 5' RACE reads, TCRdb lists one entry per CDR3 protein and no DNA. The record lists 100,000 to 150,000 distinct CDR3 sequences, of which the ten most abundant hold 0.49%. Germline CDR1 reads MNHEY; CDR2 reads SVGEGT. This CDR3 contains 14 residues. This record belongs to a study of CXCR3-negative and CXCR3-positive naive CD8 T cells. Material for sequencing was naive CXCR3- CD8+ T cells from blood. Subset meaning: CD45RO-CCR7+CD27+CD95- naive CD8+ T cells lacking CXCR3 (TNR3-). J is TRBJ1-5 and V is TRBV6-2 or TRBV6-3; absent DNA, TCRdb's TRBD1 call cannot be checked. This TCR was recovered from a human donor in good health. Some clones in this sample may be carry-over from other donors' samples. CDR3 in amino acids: CASGRGRSNQPQHF.